The 21 T cell receptor beta chains below all came from one sample that was sequenced in a study of cytomegalovirus exposure and HLA in healthy donors. Use of 60 Vbeta and 13 Jbeta primers characterized the PCR. Sequencing was performed with immunoSEQ multiplex PCR; in TCRdb, only in-frame clones are kept and a portion is missing. The sample consists of about 140,000 clones, about 80% of them appearing once. The source material was PBMCs. Receptors originate from a woman aged 40 to 50 in good health and CMV-seronegative.

The DNA of the CDR3 is TGTGCCAGCAGCCAGTTTGGGACAGCGAAAGAAAACATTCAGTACTTC. As protein: CASSQFGTAKENIQYF. This rearrangement joins TRBV2 to TRBJ2-4; 7 nucleotides agree with TRBD1. V was clipped by 6 bases and J by 5 bases; unmatched bases: 13. The CDR3 runs to 16 residues. Looked up from germline, CDR1 is SNHLY and CDR2 is FYNNEI.

The J gene is TRBJ2-3, the V gene TRBV28; 11 bases fit TRBD2. V shed 6 bases and J 7 bases; nucleotides not matched to a gene: 3. This CDR3 spans 13 amino acids. Per germline, CDR1 MDHEN and CDR2 SYDVKM. This CDR3 is CASRSSGRNTQYF. The CDR3 DNA reads as TGTGCCAGCAGATCTAGCGGGAGGAATACGCAGTATTTT.

The chain links TRBV5-4 to TRBJ2-3, with 10 bases that match TRBD2. V lost 2 bases to trimming and J lost 0 bases; unmatched junction nucleotides: 9. In germline, CDR1 is SGHNT, CDR2 YYREEE (reference sequence). The CDR3 is 18 amino acids. The CDR3 region is CASSLPSSGRKSTDTQYF. CDR3 coding DNA: TGTGCCAGCAGCTTACCAAGTAGCGGGAGGAAAAGCACAGATACGCAGTATTTT.

The rearrangement joins TRBV30 to TRBJ2-1, with 7 bases that match TRBD2. The V gene end was trimmed by 3 bases and the J gene end by 2 bases; junction bases not matched to a gene: 4. Per germline, CDR1 GTSNPN and CDR2 SVGIG (reference sequence). This CDR3 has 14 amino acids. This CDR3 reads CAWRTSYTYNEQFF. The CDR3 DNA follows: TGTGCCTGGAGGACTAGCTACACCTACAATGAGCAGTTCTTC.

This rearrangement joins TRBV19 to TRBJ2-7; TRBD1 might be the D (6 bases). V lost 6 bases and J 5 bases, leaving 14 bases between the germline ends. The CDR3 is 13 amino acids. Germline lookup yields CDR1 LNHDA and CDR2 SQIVND (reference sequence). CDR3: CASSRGHSNEQYF. CDR3 DNA: TGTGCCAGTAGCCGGGGACATAGTAACGAGCAGTACTTC.

This clone was seen only a few times. This chain connects TRBV4-1 to TRBJ1-1; no definite D call. Per the germline V gene, CDR1 is MGHRA and CDR2 is YSYEKL. This CDR3 comprises 13 residues. V was clipped by 0 bases and J by 5 bases, with 7 bases between them. The CDR3 region has the DNA TGCGCCAGCAGCCAAGAAAGGAGGACTGAAGCTTTCTTT. Translated, it gives CASSQERRTEAFF.

The CDR3 DNA is TGTGCCAGCAGCACACAGGGCAGGCATAATTCACCCCTCCACTTT. Protein product: CASSTQGRHNSPLHF. The chain combines TRBV7-8 with TRBJ1-6; TRBD1 is a possible D gene (6 bases). CDR1 is SGHVS, CDR2 FQNEAQ, per germline. Trimming cost V 5 bases and J 5 bases, with 13 bases left between them. CDR3 size: 15 residues. Full variable domain (missing parts from reference TRBV7-8 and TRBJ1-6): GAGVSQSPRYKVAKRGQDVALRCDPISGHVSLFWYQQALGQGPEFLTYFQNEAQLDKSGLPSDRFFAERPEGSVSTLKIQRTQQEDSAVYLCASSTQGRHNSPLHFGNGTRLTVT.

The V and J genes are TRBV7-2 and TRBJ2-2; D ambiguous. This CDR3 has 13 amino acids. Trimming stripped 5 bases from V and 11 bases from J, with 15 bases between. The germline V gene encodes CDR1 SGHTA and CDR2 FQGNSA. The CDR3: CASSPRLLSELFF. In nucleotides, the CDR3 is TGTGCCAGCAGCCCCCGACTCCTCTCTGAGCTGTTTTTT.

This clone came up once. The rearrangement links TRBV15 to TRBJ2-7; 10 bases agree with TRBD1. The CDR3 has 14 residues. CDR1 is LNHNV and CDR2 is YYDKDF in the germline V gene (reference sequence). Trimming cost V 5 bases and J 5 bases; bases outside gene matches: 6. In DNA form, the CDR3 reads TGTGCCACCAGCTCGGGACAGGGGAGGGACGAGCAGTACTTC. It codes for CATSSGQGRDEQYF.

This clone was seen just once. The V and J genes are TRBV28 and TRBJ2-7; 14 positions agree with TRBD2. Trimming took 3 bases from V and 3 from J; bases not matched to a gene: 7. Per the germline V gene, CDR1 is MDHEN and CDR2 is SYDVKM. The CDR3 consists of 17 residues. The CDR3 bases are TGTGCCAGCAGTTTTGGGACTAGCGGGAGCCTTTTCTACGAGCAGTACTTC. This sequence encodes CASSFGTSGSLFYEQYF. Full variable domain (rest looked up from reference TRBV28 and TRBJ2-7): DVKVTQSSRYLVKRTGEKVFLECVQDMDHENMFWYRQDPGLGLRLIYFSYDVKMKEKGDIPEGYSVSREKKERFSLILESASTNQTSMYLCASSFGTSGSLFYEQYFGPGTRLTVT.

J is TRBJ2-1 and V is TRBV27; weak D call: TRBD2 (6 bases). This CDR3 has 15 amino acids. V was cut by 6 bases and J by 5 bases, with 17 bases left in between. The germline V gene has CDR1 MNHEY and CDR2 SMNVEV (reference sequence). In DNA, the CDR3 is TGTGCCAGCAGCTGGGACTCAATGCGCCACAATGAGCAGTTCTTC. It specifies CASSWDSMRHNEQFF.

This clone showed up just once. The V gene is TRBV5-5, the J gene TRBJ2-2, with a weak D call TRBD2 (6 bases). Trimming shortened V by 1 base and J by 4 bases, and 11 bases separated the two germline ends. Germline CDR1 is SGHKS and CDR2 is YYEKEE (reference sequence). The CDR3 is 15 residues long. In DNA, the CDR3 is TGTGCCAGCAGCTTGTCCGGGAGTGCCACCGGGGAGCTGTTTTTT. It translates to CASSLSGSATGELFF. The full variable domain, its missing parts supplied by reference TRBV5-5 and TRBJ2-2, is DAGVTQSPTHLIKTRGQQVTLRCSPISGHKSVSWYQQVLGQGPQFIFQYYEKEERGRGNFPDRFSARQFPNYSSELNVNALLLGDSALYLCASSLSGSATGELFFGEGSRLTVL.

The chain's CDR3 is CASSVAGGIYEQYF. The DNA for the CDR3 is TGTGCCAGCAGCGTAGCGGGAGGAATCTACGAGCAGTACTTC. The genes are TRBV9 and TRBJ2-7, with TRBD2 matching 7 bases. Germline V gene sequence: CDR1 SGDLS, CDR2 YYNGEE. The V gene end was trimmed by 0 bases and the J gene end by 3 bases; junction bases not matched to a gene: 3. The CDR3 runs 14 residues.

This sequence joins TRBV5-6 and TRBJ1-2; D not certain. From germline, CDR1 is SGHDT and CDR2 YYEEEE. The CDR3 has 15 amino acids. The V and J ends lost 0 bases and 7 bases respectively, with 16 bases between them. In DNA form, the CDR3 reads TGTGCCAGCAGCTTGGAATACTCCGGAAGGAGTGGCTACACCTTC. Translating it yields CASSLEYSGRSGYTF.

The gene calls are TRBV6-1 and TRBJ1-6; 9 bases are shared with TRBD1. Looked up from germline, CDR1 is MNHNS and CDR2 is SASEGT. Unmatched junction bases numbered 8, after V lost 4 bases and J lost 10 bases. The CDR3 covers 15 residues. CDR3: CASSASTGGISPLHF. DNA of the CDR3: TGTGCCAGCAGTGCCTCGACAGGGGGTATATCACCCCTCCACTTT.

This chain connects TRBV5-1 to TRBJ2-1; unclear D gene. Trimming left V 3 bases short and J 7 bases short, with 14 bases between. The germline gives CDR1 SGHRS, CDR2 YFSETQ. CDR3 length: 14 amino acids. The CDR3 region has the DNA TGCGCCAGCAGCTCGGTAGTTGTGATAAATGAGCAGTTCTTC. Its protein product is CASSSVVVINEQFF.

In regard to this clone: The same CDR3 arises from other DNA sequences in this sample as well. The DNA for the CDR3 is TGTGCCAGCAGCACTGCGGCCCACGAGCAGTTCTTC. Its translation is CASSTAAHEQFF. V and J are TRBV13 and TRBJ2-1; no definite D call. With 5 bases removed from V and 10 bases from J, the gap between germline ends came to 12 bases. This CDR3 is 12 amino acids long. Germline values: CDR1 PRHDT, CDR2 FYEKMQ (reference sequence).

The V call is TRBV28, the J call TRBJ2-7, with D tentatively TRBD2 (6 bases). The CDR3 is 19 amino acids. V dropped 3 bases and J dropped 2 bases, with 26 bases sitting between them. CDR1 and CDR2 from the germline V gene are MDHEN and SYDVKM. The CDR3 region has the DNA TGTGCCAGCAGTTTCTCGGGCCATTGGGGGGTCCGAGACACCTACGAGCAGTACTTC. This translates into CASSFSGHWGVRDTYEQYF.

The CDR3 nucleotides read TGTGCCAGCAGCCCCGGACAGGGGAGACGGTATAATGAAAAACTGTTTTTT. This codes for CASSPGQGRRYNEKLFF. The chain joins TRBV7-9 to TRBJ1-4; 9 bases map to TRBD1. Unmatched junction bases numbered 11, after V lost 5 bases and J lost 4 bases. Germline assignment: CDR1 SEHNR and CDR2 FQNEAQ (reference sequence). The CDR3 length is 17 residues.

CDR3 loop: CASRDRGPNTEAFF. The CDR3 DNA reads as TGTGCCAGTAGGGACAGGGGCCCGAACACTGAAGCTTTCTTT. This chain uses TRBV19 with TRBJ1-1; 9 nucleotides align to TRBD1. Germline V lookup: CDR1 LNHDA, CDR2 SQIVND (reference sequence). This CDR3 spans 14 amino acids. Trimming took 6 bases from V and 1 from J; bases not matched to a gene: 3.

The J gene is TRBJ1-1, the V gene TRBV23-1, with a tentative D call TRBD1 (5 bases). TRBV23-1 is designated an ORF whose function remains uncertain. V lost 2 bases and J lost 1, with 8 bases in between. CDR3 size: 14 residues. CDR3 region: CASSQPGWNTEAFF. The CDR3, as DNA: TGCGCCAGCAGTCAACCAGGGTGGAACACTGAAGCTTTCTTT.